Listed below are T cell receptor beta chains from one sample, sequenced in a study of technical replicates of blood from a few donors. Repertoires were generated with immunoSEQ multiplex PCR, while TCRdb's copy carries only in-frame clones and drops some. The sample consists of 85,000 to 100,000 clones, 85% to 95% of them appearing once. The specimen was T cells isolated from PBMCs. The receptors were sampled from a human donor in good health. Both conserved end residues are part of each CDR3. Fields, in order: D gene, clone size, V gene, J gene, CDR3 protein, CDR3 DNA. The D gene is left open where the match is weak. Some rows mark clone size as missing; the rest say once, few, many or name a class of expanded clone.

TRBD2	-	TRBV4-1	TRBJ2-1	CASSQDSRASGGNEQFF	TGCGCCAGCAGCCAAGATTCCCGGGCTAGCGGGGGCAATGAGCAGTTCTTC
TRBD1	-	TRBV5-1	TRBJ2-1	CASNQGQGPYNEQFF	TGCGCCAGCAACCAAGGACAGGGTCCCTACAATGAGCAGTTCTTC
-	-	TRBV27	TRBJ2-1	CASSRAEVDEQFF	TGTGCCAGCAGTCGTGCGGAGGTCGATGAGCAGTTCTTC
-	once	TRBV27	TRBJ1-3	CASSLGARVGNTIYF	TGTGCCAGCAGTTTAGGGGCCAGGGTCGGAAACACCATATATTTT
-	-	TRBV6-5	TRBJ2-1	CASSVGTPSYNEQFF	TGTGCCAGCAGCGTCGGGACACCTTCCTACAATGAGCAGTTCTTC
-	-	TRBV4-2	TRBJ1-2	CASSQEEGSNYGYTF	TGTGCCAGCAGCCAAGAGGAGGGTTCTAACTATGGCTACACCTTC
-	-	TRBV5-1	TRBJ2-5	CASSGQGSETQYF	TGCGCCAGCAGCGGCCAGGGATCGGAGACCCAGTACTTC
-	-	TRBV2	TRBJ2-3	CASSRGTDTQYF	TGTGCCAGCAGTCGGGGCACAGATACGCAGTATTTT
TRBD1	-	TRBV9	TRBJ1-1	CASSANTGGGTEAFF	TGTGCCAGCAGCGCTAACACAGGGGGCGGCACTGAAGCTTTCTTT
-	-	TRBV5-5	TRBJ1-1	CASSYISVNTEAFF	TGTGCCAGCAGCTATATCTCGGTTAACACTGAAGCTTTCTTT
-	-	TRBV7-8	TRBJ2-5	CASSPPDSQETQYF	TGTGCCAGCAGCCCCCCAGATTCCCAAGAGACCCAGTACTTC
-	-	TRBV25-1	TRBJ2-5	CASRFRERETQYF	TGTGCCAGCAGGTTCAGGGAAAGGGAGACCCAGTACTTC
-	-	TRBV5-1	TRBJ1-4	CASSPGGANEKLFF	TGCGCCAGCAGCCCCGGGGGGGCTAATGAAAAACTGTTTTTT
TRBD1	-	TRBV9	TRBJ2-1	CASSPHRGSYNEQFF	TGTGCCAGCAGCCCCCACAGGGGTTCCTACAATGAGCAGTTCTTC
-	-	TRBV19	TRBJ1-5	CASSLLGQNSNQPQHF	TGTGCCAGTAGTCTCCTTGGGCAGAATAGCAATCAGCCCCAGCATTTT
-	-	TRBV19	TRBJ2-7	CASSIGGSEQYF	TGTGCCAGTAGTATTGGGGGCTCCGAGCAGTACTTC
TRBD1	-	TRBV19	TRBJ1-5	CASSGGTGGSNQPQHF	TGTGCCAGTAGTGGAGGGACAGGGGGGAGCAATCAGCCCCAGCATTTT
TRBD1	few	TRBV18	TRBJ1-1	CASSLFDVEGTEGGNTEAFF	TGTGCCAGCTCACTTTTCGACGTCGAAGGGACAGAGGGGGGGAACACTGAAGCTTTCTTT
-	once	TRBV15	TRBJ2-3	CATSRDTGVTDTQYF	TGTGCCACCAGCAGAGATACGGGTGTCACAGATACGCAGTATTTT
-	-	TRBV4-2	TRBJ1-6	CASSPSTRGNNSPLHF	TGTGCCAGCAGCCCCTCCACGCGGGGAAATAATTCACCCCTCCACTTT
TRBD1	-	TRBV11-2	TRBJ2-7	CASSTGAVYEQYF	TGTGCCAGCAGCACAGGGGCAGTGTACGAGCAGTACTTC
-	-	TRBV7-6	TRBJ1-1	CASSSGTEAFF	TGTGCCAGCAGCTCCGGCACTGAAGCTTTCTTT
TRBD2	-	TRBV10-1	TRBJ2-1	CASSARTSGDYNEQFF	TGCGCCAGCAGTGCCCGGACTAGCGGGGACTACAATGAGCAGTTCTTC
TRBD2	once	TRBV4-1	TRBJ2-1	CASRLSSGGGTEFF	TGCGCCAGCAGACTTAGCTCGGGCGGGGGGACGGAGTTCTTC
-	-	TRBV9	TRBJ2-5	CASSSTGLPQETQYF	TGTGCCAGCAGCTCGACAGGTCTGCCCCAAGAGACCCAGTACTTC
-	-	TRBV10-2	TRBJ2-7	CASSDEEGRVSYEQYF	TGCGCCAGCAGTGATGAGGAGGGGCGTGTCTCCTACGAGCAGTACTTC
TRBD1	-	TRBV5-5	TRBJ1-4	CASSGGTGSNEKLFF	TGTGCCAGCAGCGGTGGGACAGGATCTAATGAAAAACTGTTTTTT
TRBD1	-	TRBV19	TRBJ2-7	CASTTGTGSYEQYF	TGTGCCAGTACCACCGGGACAGGGTCATACGAGCAGTACTTC
-	-	TRBV30	TRBJ1-1	CAWSGGGNLNTEAFF	TGTGCCTGGAGTGGTGGGGGGAATTTGAACACTGAAGCTTTCTTT
TRBD2	-	TRBV7-9	TRBJ2-7	CASSLRGGRITEQYF	TGTGCCAGCAGCTTACGGGGGGGGCGAATTACGGAGCAGTACTTC
TRBD2	-	TRBV15	TRBJ2-7	CATSRDPQRGSTYEQYF	TGTGCCACCAGCAGAGATCCCCAGCGGGGGTCTACCTACGAGCAGTACTTC